This T cell receptor beta chain emerged from a study of T cells in women clearing cervical HPV infection. Whole-study context: Controls were women whose single incident HPV16 infection cleared within 12 months without precancer or cancer.

The repertoire was sequenced with immunoSEQ multiplex PCR; TCRdb's copy has only in-frame clones and lacks some. This table holds some 50,000 clones. Points on this clone: Antigen unknown. The CDR3 end lies 3 residues beyond the end of the read and is filled in from the germline J gene.

Germline V lookup: CDR1 MNHEY, CDR2 SVGEGT. This CDR3 contains 15 residues. J was trimmed by 3 bases and V by 5 bases; bases with no gene match: 5. General study points: Cases carried less TRBV6-7 than controls: about 0.1% versus 0.15%.

This chain connects TRBV6-2 or TRBV6-3 to TRBJ2-5; 11 bases agree with TRBD2. The specimen sequenced was blood buffy coat. This sequence was found in a woman aged 18 to 75 with a cervical HPV16 infection that either progressed to CIN3+ or cleared (not recorded which). The CDR3 loop is CASSLTSGGKETQYF. Partial CDR3 DNA: TGTGCCAGCAGTCTTACTAGCGGGGGAAAAGAGACC.